A single sample gave rise to the 16 T cell receptor beta chains below, sequenced in a study of molecular identifiers for immune sequencing clone quantification. One entry per CDR3 protein, called by TCRdb with MiXCR from the PCR reads. The repertoire holds about 100,000 distinct CDR3 sequences, with over 30% as singletons. The material sequenced was naive CD8+ T cells from blood, with Jurkat cell RNA spiked in. Noted subset: FACS-sorted CD8+CD4-CCR7+CD45RA+ naive T cells. These receptors were taken from a human donor in good health. Some libraries in this study had Jurkat cell RNA spiked in.

This clonotype appeared a few times. The gene calls are TRBV20-1 and TRBJ2-7; D is ambiguous. This CDR3 is built from 13 residues. Germline CDR1 and CDR2: DFQATT and SNEGSKA (reference sequence). V was shortened by 1 base and J by 2 bases, with 9 bases between the two germline ends. The CDR3 spells CSARGRETYEQYF. CDR3 nucleotides: TGCAGTGCTAGAGGGCGAGAGACCTACGAGCAGTACTTC.

The V call is TRBV6-6, the J call TRBJ1-1; possible D gene TRBD1, 5 bases. This CDR3 has 14 residues. Looked up from germline, CDR1 is MNHNY and CDR2 is SVGAGI (reference sequence). With 7 bases removed from V and 4 bases from J, the gap between germline ends came to 16 bases. CDR3 coding DNA: TGTGCCAGCACCGGGACGGGGGGGGGCACTGAAGCTTTCTTT. Translating it yields CASTGTGGGTEAFF.

This clonotype was detected ten times or more. The gene calls are TRBV3-1 and TRBJ2-2, with D unresolved. The V end was cut by 2 bases, the J end by 6 bases, with 10 bases between. Germline V gene data show CDR1 as LGHDT and CDR2 as YNNKEL (reference sequence). The CDR3 extends over 14 amino acids. The CDR3 nucleotides read TGTGCCAGCAGCCAACCCCTTTCGGCCGGGGAGCTGTTTTTT. It is translated as CASSQPLSAGELFF.

In its sample, this clonotype was seen many times. V gene TRBV29-1 combines with J gene TRBJ2-2, with TRBD1 matching over 7 bases. V trimming: 5 bases; J trimming: 4 bases; junction bases outside the gene matches: 1. CDR1 is SQVTM and CDR2 is ANQGSEA in the germline V gene. CDR3 length: 12 amino acids. The chain's CDR3 is CSVPGGTGELFF. CDR3 nucleotide sequence: TGCAGCGTTCCAGGGGGCACCGGGGAGCTGTTTTTT.

A word on this clonotype: A read error is likely, as this CDR3 ends without the conserved phenylalanine or tryptophan. This chain links TRBV29-1 with TRBJ2-7, with D perhaps TRBD1 (5 bases). Germline loops: CDR1 SQVTM, CDR2 ANQGSEA. Trimming took off 4 bases at V and 0 bases at J, with 7 bases between the two ends. CDR3 length: 12 residues. The CDR3: CSVVDSSYEQYI. DNA for the CDR3: TGCAGCGTTGTAGACAGCTCCTACGAGCAGTACATC.

Comment on this clonotype: A read error is possible here, since a much larger clone lies one base away. The genes are TRBV2 and TRBJ1-2; TRBD1 agrees at 8 bases. The V gene end was trimmed by 3 bases and the J gene end by 4 bases; junction bases not matched to a gene: 22. CDR1 and CDR2 (germline): SNHLY, FYNNEI. The CDR3 is 20 residues long. This CDR3 reads CASSDYWWRTGSNKGYGYTF. CDR3 sequence (DNA): TGTGCCAGCAGTGATTATTGGTGGCGGACAGGGAGTAATAAAGGCTATGGCTACACCTTC.

With respect to this clonotype: This may stem from a read error, because a much larger clone lies one nucleotide away. The chain carries TRBV28 and TRBJ2-7; D might be TRBD1 (5 bases). This CDR3 contains 12 residues. Germline values: CDR1 MDHEN, CDR2 SYDVKM. The V gene lost 2 bases and the J gene lost 7 bases, with 9 bases spanning the gap. DNA of the CDR3: TGTGCCAGCAGTTTAAAGGGGCGAGAGCAGTACTTC. Translated: CASSLKGREQYF.

In this sample, this clonotype turned up many times. The chain recombines TRBV13 with TRBJ2-1, with a weak D call TRBD2 (6 bases). The CDR3 consists of 14 residues. V lost 4 bases to trimming and J lost 8 bases, with 15 bases between them. Germline V gene data show CDR1 as PRHDT and CDR2 as FYEKMQ (reference sequence). The CDR3: CASSSSSEGYEQFF. CDR3 in DNA: TGTGCCAGCAGCTCCTCTAGCGAAGGGTATGAGCAGTTCTTC.

The chain recombines TRBV28 with TRBJ1-5; D remains unclear. The CDR3 totals 14 residues. The V gene's germline CDR1 is MDHEN and CDR2 SYDVKM. V lost 7 bases and J lost 3, with 13 bases in between. CDR3 amino acids: CASKQTRHNQPQHF. As DNA, the CDR3 is TGTGCCAGCAAACAGACACGACACAATCAGCCCCAGCATTTT.

The DNA of the CDR3 is TGTGCCAGCAGCGTAGTCAGGAACAATGAGCAGTTCTTC. This sequence encodes CASSVVRNNEQFF. This chain links TRBV9 with TRBJ2-1; D gene unclear. Trimming took off 0 bases at V and 5 bases at J, with 6 bases between the two ends. In germline, CDR1 is SGDLS, CDR2 YYNGEE. The CDR3 consists of 13 residues. Using reference TRBV9 and TRBJ2-1 for the parts outside the CDR3, the full variable domain is DSGVTQTPKHLITATGQRVTLRCSPRSGDLSVYWYQQSLDQGLQFLIQYYNGEERAKGNILERFSAQQFPDLHSELNLSSLELGDSALYFCASSVVRNNEQFFGPGTRLTVL.

At least ten counts were recorded for this clonotype. This chain links TRBV6-2 or TRBV6-3 with TRBJ2-1; tentative D call: TRBD2 (5 bases). Trimming removed 5 bases from V and 12 bases from J, with 11 bases in between. Germline CDR1 is MNHEY and CDR2 is SVGEGT. CDR3 length: 11 amino acids. The CDR3 DNA reads TGTGCCAGCAGTATCCGGAGGAGGCAGTTCTTC. Its translation: CASSIRRRQFF.

This clonotype was seen a handful of times. The chain combines TRBV7-9 with TRBJ1-2; D might be TRBD1 (5 bases). V was trimmed by 4 bases and J by 8 bases, leaving 17 bases between them. Germline loops: CDR1 SEHNR, CDR2 FQNEAQ (reference sequence). This CDR3 has 14 amino acids. DNA of the CDR3: TGTGCCAGCAGCTCAGGTCCCGGGGCGGAGGGCTACACCTTC. Translating it yields CASSSGPGAEGYTF. The entire variable domain, with the rest obtained from reference TRBV7-9 and TRBJ1-2, is as follows: DTGVSQNPRHKITKRGQNVTFRCDPISEHNRLYWYRQTLGQGPEFLTYFQNEAQLEKSRLLSDRFSAERPKGSFSTLEIQRTEQGDSAMYLCASSSGPGAEGYTFGSGTRLTVV.

This clonotype was counted many times. The J gene is TRBJ1-5, the V gene TRBV20-1; D is unclear. The ends were cut back, 3 bases at V and 2 bases at J, with 11 bases in the middle. The CDR3 sequence is 14 residues long. The germline V gene encodes CDR1 DFQATT and CDR2 SNEGSKA (reference sequence). The CDR3 DNA is TGCAGTGCTAGGGAGGGATTTGGCAATCAGCCCCAGCATTTT. Translation: CSAREGFGNQPQHF.

About this clonotype itself: Being one base from a much bigger clone, this may be a read error. V gene TRBV4-1 combines with J gene TRBJ2-2, with D perhaps matching TRBD2 (5 bases). Trimming cost V 1 base and J 5 bases, with 8 bases left between them. The CDR3 spans 14 residues. From germline, CDR1 is MGHRA and CDR2 YSYEKL. DNA of the CDR3: TGCGCCAGCAGCCAAGGGAGGCAGACCGGGGAGCTGTTTTTT. As protein: CASSQGRQTGELFF.

This clonotype was seen a handful of times. The V and J genes are TRBV3-1 and TRBJ2-1; 9 bases fit TRBD2. CDR3 length equals 17 residues. After removal of 3 bases from V and 4 bases from J, the junction contained 10 bases not matched to a gene. Per germline, CDR1 LGHDT and CDR2 YNNKEL (reference sequence). The CDR3 sequence: CASSHHSGSGSYNEQFF. The CDR3, as DNA: TGTGCCAGCAGCCACCATAGCGGGAGTGGATCTTACAATGAGCAGTTCTTC.

This clonotype was seen ten or more times. V gene TRBV12-3 or TRBV12-4 combines with J gene TRBJ2-3; the D gene is possibly TRBD1 (6 bases). Trimming shortened V by 5 bases and J by 0 bases, and 15 bases separated the two germline ends. The CDR3 consists of 16 residues. The CDR3 sequence is CASSGDTGRSTDTQYF. Written as DNA, the CDR3 is TGTGCCAGCAGTGGGGACACTGGGCGTAGCACAGATACGCAGTATTTT.